Presented here are 30 T cell receptor beta chains from one specimen sequenced in a study of beta chain features in type 1 diabetes. Their antigens remain unidentified. Study findings and constraints: Moderate but significant shortening of TCRB CDR3s was recorded in all four CD4+ subsets from Type 1 diabetes patients.

The authors reverse transcribed all of the isolated RNA, so sequencing captured expressed TCRB transcripts. Repertoires were generated with immunoSEQ multiplex PCR, while TCRdb's copy carries only in-frame clones and drops some. The data hold about 240,000 clones, with around 13% observed a single time. The source material was naive CD4+ T cells from blood. The receptors come from a man aged 25-40 years with type 1 diabetes.

The chain joins TRBV19 to TRBJ2-7; 9 bases fit TRBD2. CDR1 is LNHDA, CDR2 SQIVND, per germline (reference sequence). This CDR3 region has 16 residues. V was pared by 3 bases and J by 7 bases, with 13 bases of the junction left unmatched. As DNA, the CDR3 is TGTGCCAGTAGTATTGGCTCGGCGGGAGGGCCGAGGGAGCAGTACTTC. The encoded protein is CASSIGSAGGPREQYF.

This chain joins TRBV7-9 and TRBJ1-1; D remains ambiguous. The CDR3 is 11 amino acids. Trimming stripped 7 bases from V and 7 bases from J, with 10 bases between. Germline loops: CDR1 SEHNR, CDR2 FQNEAQ (reference sequence). The CDR3 nucleotides are TGTGCCAGCAAAACAGCGGTTGAAGCTTTCTTT. This gives the protein CASKTAVEAFF.

In its sample, this clone was seen a few times. The gene calls are TRBV29-1 and TRBJ2-7; D unresolved. The CDR3 is made up of 11 amino acids. The V gene lost 4 bases and the J gene lost 5 bases, with 9 bases spanning the gap. Germline V lookup: CDR1 SQVTM, CDR2 ANQGSEA. CDR3 sequence (DNA): TGCAGCGTTGCCTTGGCTGACGAGCAGTACTTC. It specifies CSVALADEQYF.

The J gene is TRBJ2-3, the V gene TRBV30; 11 bases are shared with TRBD1. This CDR3 is 14 amino acids long. Germline V CDR1 and CDR2: GTSNPN, SVGIG (reference sequence). V was clipped by 5 bases and J by 2 bases; unmatched bases: 3. The CDR3 DNA follows: TGTGCCTGGTGGGACAGGGGGTACACAGATACGCAGTATTTT. This gives the protein CAWWDRGYTDTQYF.

In this sample, this clone turned up a few times. V and J are TRBV29-1 and TRBJ1-4, with 7 nucleotides matching TRBD1. V shed 4 bases, J shed 0 bases, and the junction held 5 bases outside the gene matches. CDR1 is SQVTM, CDR2 ANQGSEA, per germline. The CDR3 contains 15 residues. CDR3 loop: CSVATGRATNEKLFF. CDR3 DNA: TGCAGCGTTGCGACAGGGCGTGCAACTAATGAAAAACTGTTTTTT.

This clone has just a few counts. The chain joins TRBV30 to TRBJ1-1; weak D call: TRBD1 (5 bases). The CDR3 runs to 11 residues. Trimming removed 2 bases at V and 8 bases at J, with 9 bases between. Germline V CDR1 and CDR2: GTSNPN, SVGIG (reference sequence). Written as DNA, the CDR3 is TGTGCCTGGAGTATACAGGCGGAAGCTTTCTTT. Amino acids: CAWSIQAEAFF.

V usage is TRBV29-1 and J usage is TRBJ2-5; 9 bases are shared with TRBD1. The trim removed 4 bases at V and 1 base at J, leaving 7 bases unmatched. The germline CDR1 and CDR2 sequences are SQVTM and ANQGSEA. The CDR3 has 15 residues. This chain's CDR3 is CSVVRDRAPQETQYF. The CDR3 DNA is TGCAGCGTTGTACGGGACAGGGCCCCCCAAGAGACCCAGTACTTC.

The chain carries TRBV29-1 and TRBJ1-5; D possibly corresponds to TRBD1 (6 bases). Trimming pared 4 bases from V and 3 bases from J, leaving 10 bases between. The germline V gene has CDR1 SQVTM and CDR2 ANQGSEA. CDR3 length equals 13 residues. CDR3 in amino acids: CSVARDTNQPQHF. As DNA, the CDR3 is TGCAGCGTTGCACGGGACACCAATCAGCCCCAGCATTTT.

The rearrangement links TRBV27 to TRBJ1-1, with TRBD1 matching over 7 bases. CDR3 length equals 13 residues. The junction had 3 bases not matched to a gene; V was cut back by 7 bases and J by 1 base. Per the germline V gene, CDR1 is MNHEY and CDR2 is SMNVEV (reference sequence). CDR3 in DNA: TGTGCCAGCACTCAGGGGGGGAACACTGAAGCTTTCTTT. Translated, it gives CASTQGGNTEAFF.

This clone was detected only a few times. The gene calls are TRBV5-4 and TRBJ1-2; D unresolved. The CDR3 runs 14 residues. Germline CDR1 is SGHNT and CDR2 is YYREEE (reference sequence). Trimming stripped 0 bases from V and 0 bases from J, with 6 bases between. The CDR3 sequence is CASSLDTTNYGYTF. Written as DNA, the CDR3 is TGTGCCAGCAGCTTGGACACTACTAACTATGGCTACACCTTC.

The gene calls are TRBV30 and TRBJ1-1; D not certain. Trimming pared 3 bases from V and 2 bases from J, leaving 16 bases between. This CDR3 contains 15 residues. CDR1 is GTSNPN, CDR2 SVGIG, per germline (reference sequence). DNA for the CDR3: TGTGCCTGGAGCCCGGGTCCAGAGCTTAACACTGAAGCTTTCTTT. It specifies CAWSPGPELNTEAFF.

V and J are TRBV7-2 and TRBJ2-7; possible D gene TRBD1, 5 bases. The V end was cut by 2 bases, the J end by 3 bases, with 11 bases between. The length of the CDR3 is 14 residues. Germline V lookup: CDR1 SGHTA, CDR2 FQGNSA. CDR3: CASSLQGLLYEQYF. CDR3 coding DNA: TGTGCCAGCAGCTTACAGGGTTTACTCTACGAGCAGTACTTC.

This clone has just a few counts. The chain combines TRBV18 with TRBJ2-1; TRBD2 might be the D (5 bases). The CDR3 is 14 amino acids. Between the trimmed V and J ends, which lost 2 bases and 6 bases, there was a span of 11 bases. Germline CDR1 is KGHSH and CDR2 is LQKENI. The CDR3 nucleotides read TGTGCCAGCTCACCATCACTAGACGGCAATGAGCAGTTCTTC. The encoded protein is CASSPSLDGNEQFF.

This chain connects TRBV6-5 to TRBJ2-1; TRBD2 aligns across 7 bases. CDR3 length: 16 residues. Germline loops: CDR1 MNHEY, CDR2 SVGAGI. V was clipped by 2 bases and J by 7 bases; unmatched bases: 11. The CDR3 sequence: CASSYTGPAGMNEQFF. The CDR3 DNA reads as TGTGCCAGCAGTTACACAGGCCCAGCGGGAATGAATGAGCAGTTCTTC.

The chain carries TRBV5-4 and TRBJ2-1; 14 positions match TRBD2. The CDR3 loop spans 16 amino acids. V lost 3 bases to trimming and J lost 7 bases; unmatched junction nucleotides: 6. Germline CDR1 and CDR2: SGHNT and YYREEE (reference sequence). The CDR3 DNA follows: TGTGCCAGCAGCTACCCGGGGACTAGCGGGGGTAATGAGCAGTTCTTC. Protein: CASSYPGTSGGNEQFF.

The rearrangement uses TRBV7-9 and TRBJ2-4; TRBD2 is a possible D gene (5 bases). CDR1 and CDR2 from the germline V gene are SEHNR and FQNEAQ (reference sequence). V was cut by 5 bases and J by 8 bases, with 13 bases left in between. This CDR3 has 13 residues. The DNA for the CDR3 is TGTGCCAGCAGCCAGAGTGGCGGGCACATTCAGTACTTC. It specifies CASSQSGGHIQYF.

The table lists this clone with a few counts. The chain carries TRBV29-1 and TRBJ2-3; 9 bases match TRBD1. CDR1 is SQVTM, CDR2 ANQGSEA, per germline. The trim removed 3 bases at V and 4 bases at J, leaving 5 bases unmatched. The CDR3 covers 14 residues. The CDR3 reads CSVEGQGGADTQYF. In DNA, the CDR3 is TGCAGCGTTGAGGGACAGGGAGGAGCAGATACGCAGTATTTT.

The sample holds a few counts of this clone. V is TRBV18 and J is TRBJ1-1, with D unclear. Germline CDR1 KGHSH, CDR2 LQKENI. This CDR3 spans 13 amino acids. The V end was cut by 5 bases, the J end by 4 bases, with 11 bases between. CDR3 DNA sequence: TGTGCCAGCTCAAGCCGCGCGGGCACTGAAGCTTTCTTT. This gives the protein CASSSRAGTEAFF.

This clone has only a few counts. The chain uses TRBV5-6 and TRBJ1-6; 9 nucleotides align to TRBD1. The J segment lost 10 bases and the V segment lost 0 bases, leaving 5 bases of the junction unmatched. The CDR3 totals 15 residues. CDR1 and CDR2 from the germline V gene are SGHDT and YYEEEE. CDR3 protein: CASSLAGTGKSPLHF. CDR3 sequence (DNA): TGTGCCAGCAGCTTGGCCGGGACAGGGAAATCACCCCTCCACTTT.

This rearrangement joins TRBV5-1 to TRBJ1-1, with 8 bases fitting TRBD1. V shed 4 bases and J 5 bases; nucleotides not matched to a gene: 7. This CDR3 has 14 residues. The germline V gene encodes CDR1 SGHRS and CDR2 YFSETQ. CDR3 loop: CASSRTGGGTEAFF. CDR3 nucleotide sequence: TGCGCCAGCAGCCGTACAGGGGGTGGAACTGAAGCTTTCTTT.

The V call is TRBV29-1, the J call TRBJ1-4; unclear D gene. CDR3 size: 11 residues. The V gene lost 3 bases and the J gene lost 3 bases, with 2 bases spanning the gap. Germline CDR1 and CDR2: SQVTM and ANQGSEA. CDR3 amino acids: CSVDSNEKLFF. The CDR3 DNA reads TGCAGCGTTGACTCTAATGAAAAACTGTTTTTT.

The rearrangement uses TRBV2 and TRBJ2-5; D gene ambiguous. The CDR3 runs to 12 residues. In germline, CDR1 is SNHLY, CDR2 FYNNEI. V shed 3 bases and J shed 3 bases, with 5 bases lying between them. In DNA, the CDR3 is TGTGCCAGCAGTGACCCCAAAGAGACCCAGTACTTC. It codes for CASSDPKETQYF.

This clone appeared a few times. The chain links TRBV18 to TRBJ2-5, with D perhaps TRBD1 (6 bases). The CDR3 is 14 amino acids. Looked up from germline, CDR1 is KGHSH and CDR2 is LQKENI. V lost 5 bases and J lost 5, with 15 bases in between. CDR3 DNA sequence: TGTGCCAGCTCATTGGGACAAACCCCGGAGACCCAGTACTTC. The encoded protein is CASSLGQTPETQYF. The full variable domain, rest sourced from reference TRBV18 and TRBJ2-5, is NAGVMQNPRHLVRRRGQEARLRCSPMKGHSHVYWYRQLPEEGLKFMVYLQKENIIDESGMPKERFSAEFPKEGPSILRIQQVVRGDSAAYFCASSLGQTPETQYFGPGTRLLVL.

This clone was seen a handful of times. V gene TRBV7-2 combines with J gene TRBJ2-5; 9 bases map to TRBD1. The germline gives CDR1 SGHTA, CDR2 FQGNSA. V lost 5 bases, J lost 5 bases, and 9 bases stayed unmatched. The length of the CDR3 is 15 residues. This chain's CDR3 is CASSPRTGAVETQYF. The DNA for the CDR3 is TGTGCCAGCAGCCCACGGACAGGGGCGGTTGAGACCCAGTACTTC.

The J gene is TRBJ2-7, the V gene TRBV7-2; D possibly corresponds to TRBD2 (6 bases). V was pared by 2 bases and J by 1 base, with 12 bases between. This CDR3 is 15 amino acids long. CDR1 and CDR2 (germline): SGHTA, FQGNSA. In DNA form, the CDR3 reads TGTGCCAGCAGCTTACAGGAGGGTAGTTCCTACGAGCAGTACTTC. Translation gives CASSLQEGSSYEQYF.

This sequence joins TRBV6-5 and TRBJ2-7; 8 bases line up with TRBD1. In germline, CDR1 is MNHEY, CDR2 SVGAGI. With 4 bases clipped from V and 2 bases from J, the junction kept 7 bases outside the gene matches. This CDR3 has 15 residues. The CDR3 nucleotides are TGTGCCAGCAGTTCCCCGGGACAGGAGCCCTACGAGCAGTACTTC. This translates into CASSSPGQEPYEQYF.

This chain connects TRBV11-2 to TRBJ2-7; no clear D. The germline V gene encodes CDR1 SGHAT and CDR2 FQNNGV. The germline V and J ends were trimmed by 0 bases and 3 bases, with 9 bases remaining between them. The CDR3 consists of 14 residues. CDR3: CASSLESGGYEQYF. CDR3 in DNA: TGTGCCAGCAGCTTAGAGTCGGGTGGCTACGAGCAGTACTTC. The full variable domain, with the rest looked up from reference TRBV11-2 and TRBJ2-7, is EAGVAQSPRYKIIEKRQSVAFWCNPISGHATLYWYQQILGQGPKLLIQFQNNGVVDDSQLPKDRFSAERLKGVDSTLKIQPAKLEDSAVYLCASSLESGGYEQYFGPGTRLTVT.

This chain links TRBV6-1 with TRBJ2-5; possible D gene TRBD2, 7 bases. CDR3 length: 13 amino acids. Trimming left V 7 bases short and J 1 base short, with 10 bases between. CDR1 and CDR2 from the germline V gene are MNHNS and SASEGT. The CDR3 spells CASTRGGQETQYF. CDR3 bases: TGTGCCAGCACGAGGGGGGGCCAAGAGACCCAGTACTTC.

The chain uses TRBV11-2 and TRBJ2-3, with D uncertain. CDR1 and CDR2 (germline): SGHAT, FQNNGV. The CDR3 totals 16 residues. V lost 5 bases to trimming and J lost 0 bases, with 15 bases between them. The CDR3 coding sequence is TGTGCCAGCAGCCAAAGGCTAGGCTGGAGCACAGATACGCAGTATTTT. Amino acids: CASSQRLGWSTDTQYF. Full variable domain (remainder filled in from reference TRBV11-2 and TRBJ2-3): EAGVAQSPRYKIIEKRQSVAFWCNPISGHATLYWYQQILGQGPKLLIQFQNNGVVDDSQLPKDRFSAERLKGVDSTLKIQPAKLEDSAVYLCASSQRLGWSTDTQYFGPGTRLTVL.

V gene TRBV19 combines with J gene TRBJ2-7, with 12 bases fitting TRBD2. The germline CDR1 and CDR2 sequences are LNHDA and SQIVND (reference sequence). The CDR3 is made up of 17 amino acids. The ends lost 5 bases at V and 3 bases at J; junction bases unmatched: 11. The CDR3 loop reads CASSSSTSGGTHYEQYF. CDR3 coding DNA: TGTGCCAGTAGTTCCTCGACTAGCGGGGGTACCCACTACGAGCAGTACTTC.